This is a list of T cell receptor beta chains from one sample in a study of blood T cell repertoires in COVID-19. The table came from immunoSEQ multiplex PCR; TCRdb's copy has only in-frame clones and leaves some out. The sample gives 210,000 or so clones, 81% of which show up once; 8% to 9.5% is in the top ten. Sequences were obtained from PBMCs or T cells enriched from blood (not recorded which). These receptors were obtained from a woman aged 45 to 65 with acute COVID-19. Both conserved end residues are part of each CDR3. The D gene is left open where the match is weak. Rows may omit the clone size; those that give it use once, few, many or a size class.

v_gene	d_gene	j_gene	abundance	CDR3nt	CDR3aa
TRBV30	TRBD1	TRBJ1-6	NA	TGTGCCTGGAGTCCCCACAGGGTTCAGGGGGAAAATTCACCCCTCCACTTT	CAWSPHRVQGENSPLHF
TRBV4-1	NA	TRBJ1-3	NA	TGCGCCAGCAGCCATGCGGGCACTGGAAACACCATATATTTT	CASSHAGTGNTIYF
TRBV11-3	TRBD2	TRBJ2-7	once	TGTGCCAGCAGCTTAGGGACTAGTTCTCACGAGCAGTACTTC	CASSLGTSSHEQYF
TRBV18	NA	TRBJ1-4	NA	TGTGCCAGCTCACCGAAACAGGCAACTAATGAAAAACTGTTTTTT	CASSPKQATNEKLFF
TRBV4-2	TRBD2	TRBJ2-3	NA	TGTGCCAGCAGCCAAGATATAGCGGGAGCAGATACGCAGTATTTT	CASSQDIAGADTQYF
TRBV5-1	NA	TRBJ1-1	NA	TGCGCCAGCAGCCCGAGGCAGGGGACTGAAGCTTTCTTT	CASSPRQGTEAFF
TRBV6-2/TRBV6-3	TRBD1	TRBJ1-1	NA	TGTGCCAGCAGTACAATCAGGGGGCCGGGAAACACTGAAGCTTTCTTT	CASSTIRGPGNTEAFF
TRBV5-1	TRBD2	TRBJ2-1	NA	TGCGCCAGCAGCGGCCCCTTACTAGCGGACTACAATGAGCAGTTCTTC	CASSGPLLADYNEQFF
TRBV28	TRBD1	TRBJ2-1	NA	TGTGCCAGCAGTTCCCCCGGGACAGGGAACAATGAGCAGTTCTTC	CASSSPGTGNNEQFF
TRBV28	NA	TRBJ1-5	NA	TGTGCCAGCAGTCCCCTAGGACAGAACAATCAGCCCCAGCATTTT	CASSPLGQNNQPQHF
TRBV27	TRBD2	TRBJ2-3	NA	TGTGCCAGCAGCAAGGGAGGGCGGCACCCAGATACGCAGTATTTT	CASSKGGRHPDTQYF
TRBV10-3	NA	TRBJ1-1	NA	TGTGCCATCAGTGAGTCCGACAGGATTAACACTGAAGCTTTCTTT	CAISESDRINTEAFF
TRBV10-3	TRBD1	TRBJ2-5	NA	TGTGCCATCAGTGGTGGGACAGGGAAAGAGACCCAGTACTTC	CAISGGTGKETQYF
TRBV20-1	TRBD2	TRBJ2-3	NA	TGCAGTGCTAGTGTGGCTAGCGGGAGAGGTGTAGATACGCAGTATTTT	CSASVASGRGVDTQYF
TRBV12-3/TRBV12-4	NA	TRBJ1-1	NA	TGTGCCAGCACCTTTGCAGGGGACACTGAAGCTTTCTTT	CASTFAGDTEAFF
TRBV19	TRBD1	TRBJ2-7	NA	TGTGCCAGTAGTACGACAGGGCCCTACGAGCAGTACTTC	CASSTTGPYEQYF
TRBV21-1	NA	TRBJ1-5	many	NA	CASSRYSCWSNQPQHF
TRBV6-2/TRBV6-3	TRBD1	TRBJ2-1	NA	TGTGCCAGCAGTCGACAGGGGAGGTTTGAGCAGTTCTTC	CASSRQGRFEQFF
TRBV21-1	NA	TRBJ1-1	NA	NA	CASSPVGRGNF
TRBV28	TRBD1	TRBJ1-5	NA	TGTGCCAGCAGTTTTTTAGGGGCAGGGGGCCGGGGTCAGCCCCAGCATTTT	CASSFLGAGGRGQPQHF
TRBV28	TRBD2	TRBJ2-5	once	TGTGCCAGCAGCGCTAGCGGGCAACAAGAGACCCAGTACTTC	CASSASGQQETQYF
TRBV3-1/TRBV3-2	NA	TRBJ1-1	NA	TGTGCCAGCAGCCAGTTTCAGGGTGCAGGTGAAGCTTTCTTT	CASSQFQGAGEAFF
TRBV12-3/TRBV12-4	TRBD1	TRBJ2-7	NA	TGTGCCAGCAGTTCACTTCGACAGGGTGAGCAGTACTTC	CASSSLRQGEQYF